A selection of T cell receptor beta chains follows, all from one sample in a study of Ad26.COV2.S vaccination and SARS-CoV-2 variants. The assay was immunoSEQ multiplex PCR, and TCRdb's table has in-frame clones only and misses some. The table lists about 680,000 clones, more than 70% of them singletons. The sample consisted of peripheral blood, taken in a trial of Ad26.COV2.S vaccine versus placebo. Every receptor here comes from a person between 18 and 60 years old who received the Ad26.COV2.S COVID-19 vaccine or a placebo. Both conserved end residues are part of each CDR3. A D gene is named only where the DNA matches it firmly. Size values are once, few and many counts, or a class for expanded clones, and some rows have none.

CDR3aa	CDR3nt	abundance	d_gene	v_gene	j_gene
CASSLAHGTSGIREQYF	TGTGCCAGCAGCTTAGCACACGGGACTAGCGGGATCCGTGAGCAGTACTTC	NA	TRBD2	TRBV7-2	TRBJ2-7
CAIRAVEDTFISGNTIYF	TGTGCCATCAGGGCGGTAGAGGACACATTTATCTCTGGAAACACCATATATTTT	NA	NA	TRBV10-3	TRBJ1-3
CASSEASGQQITGELFF	TGTGCCAGCAGTGAAGCTAGCGGGCAGCAGATCACCGGGGAGCTGTTTTTT	NA	TRBD2	TRBV2	TRBJ2-2
CASSLGGNTIYF	TGTGCCAGCAGCTTAGGCGGAAACACCATATATTTT	NA	NA	TRBV7-9	TRBJ1-3
CASSEVRSYEQYF	TGTGCCAGCAGTGAGGTTCGCTCCTACGAGCAGTACTTC	few	NA	TRBV2	TRBJ2-7
CASNLAGVGETQYF	TGTGCCAGCAACCTAGCGGGGGTGGGGGAGACCCAGTACTTC	NA	TRBD2	TRBV3-1/TRBV3-2	TRBJ2-5
CASRFSGTSTDTQYF	TGTGCCAGCAGGTTTAGCGGGACTAGCACAGATACGCAGTATTTT	NA	TRBD2	TRBV5-4	TRBJ2-3
CASSWTGNNQPQHF	TGTGCCAGCAGTTGGACAGGGAACAATCAGCCCCAGCATTTT	few	TRBD1	TRBV27	TRBJ1-5
CASIGTNYGYTF	TGTGCCAGCATCGGAACTAACTATGGCTACACCTTC	NA	NA	TRBV12-3/TRBV12-4	TRBJ1-2
CATSWASLETQYF	TGTGCCACCTCATGGGCTAGCTTAGAGACCCAGTACTTC	NA	NA	TRBV19	TRBJ2-5
CASSQDLGQGFGYTF	TGTGCCAGCAGCCAAGACCTGGGACAGGGATTCGGCTACACCTTC	NA	TRBD1	TRBV4-2	TRBJ1-2
CASSLGPDSGLIEQFF	TGTGCCAGCAGCTTGGGGCCGGATAGCGGCCTCATTGAGCAGTTCTTC	NA	NA	TRBV5-6	TRBJ2-1
CASSEGQGADYEQFF	TGTGCCAGCAGTGAGGGACAGGGGGCTGATTATGAGCAGTTCTTC	NA	TRBD1	TRBV6-4	TRBJ2-1
CASSYQYQGARGYTF	TGTGCCAGCAGTTACCAGTATCAGGGCGCACGGGGCTACACCTTC	NA	NA	TRBV6-6	TRBJ1-2
CASGARGSYEQYF	TGTGCCAGCGGGGCGAGGGGGTCTTACGAGCAGTACTTC	once	NA	TRBV12-3/TRBV12-4	TRBJ2-7
CASSSWTAGSGNTIYF	TGTGCCAGCAGTTCGTGGACAGCCGGCTCTGGAAACACCATATATTTT	NA	NA	TRBV6-5	TRBJ1-3
CASSLGEGGNEQYF	TGCGCCAGCAGCTTAGGAGAGGGTGGCAACGAGCAGTACTTC	NA	NA	TRBV5-1	TRBJ2-7
CAWSVGIAGWMTDTQYF	TGTGCCTGGAGTGTCGGGATAGCGGGATGGATGACAGATACGCAGTATTTT	NA	TRBD2	TRBV30	TRBJ2-3
CASSLRGSYNEQFF	TGTGCCAGCAGCTTGCGGGGGTCCTACAATGAGCAGTTCTTC	NA	TRBD2	TRBV3-1/TRBV3-2	TRBJ2-1
CASSYSRKESGYTF	TGTGCCAGCAGTTACTCGCGGAAGGAGAGTGGCTACACCTTC	NA	NA	TRBV6-5	TRBJ1-2
CASSPLREQYF	TGTGCCAGCAGCCCCCTCCGCGAGCAGTACTTC	once	NA	TRBV7-8	TRBJ2-7
CASSLVGRRDTEAFF	TGTGCCAGCAGCTTGGTGGGACGTAGGGACACTGAAGCTTTCTTT	NA	NA	TRBV5-4	TRBJ1-1
CASSVAPTGTEQYF	TGTGCCAGCAGCGTAGCGCCGACTGGCACGGAGCAGTACTTC	NA	NA	TRBV9	TRBJ2-7
CAWSLQGGQPQHF	TGTGCCTGGAGTTTGCAGGGCGGGCAGCCCCAGCATTTT	NA	NA	TRBV30	TRBJ1-5
CASSDRGRSEQYF	TGTGCCAGCAGTGACAGGGGAAGGAGCGAGCAGTACTTC	NA	NA	TRBV6-1	TRBJ2-7
CASSGTSGETQYF	TGTGCCAGCAGTGGGACTAGCGGAGAGACCCAGTACTTC	NA	TRBD2	TRBV6-2/TRBV6-3	TRBJ2-5
CASSSLTYEQYF	TGTGCCAGCAGCTCCTTAACCTACGAGCAGTACTTC	NA	NA	TRBV5-6	TRBJ2-7
CSASPYAGGMNTGELFF	TGCAGTGCTAGTCCCTATGCGGGAGGGATGAACACCGGGGAGCTGTTTTTT	NA	TRBD2	TRBV20-1	TRBJ2-2
CASSQDFFYEQYF	TGTGCCAGCAGCCAAGATTTTTTCTACGAGCAGTACTTC	NA	NA	TRBV3-1/TRBV3-2	TRBJ2-7
CASSFRGDEQFF	TGTGCCAGCAGTTTCCGGGGAGATGAGCAGTTCTTC	NA	NA	TRBV6-5	TRBJ2-1
CASILTFTGELFF	TGCGCCAGCATCCTAACCTTCACCGGGGAGCTGTTTTTT	NA	NA	TRBV23-1	TRBJ2-2
CASSVGTGVNQPQHF	TGTGCCAGCAGTGTCGGGACAGGGGTCAATCAGCCCCAGCATTTT	NA	TRBD1	TRBV2	TRBJ1-5
CASSLGRSGGTGELFF	TGTGCCAGCAGCTTGGGCAGGAGCGGGGGCACCGGGGAGCTGTTTTTT	NA	TRBD2	TRBV7-6	TRBJ2-2